Following are 14 T cell receptor beta chains from one sample sequenced in a study of T cell responses to AZD1222 COVID-19 vaccine. Measured with immunoSEQ multiplex PCR; TCRdb has only the in-frame clones, and not every one. The sample consists of around 120,000 clones, around 87% of them appearing once. The specimen was peripheral blood, collected on day 0 of AZD1222 vaccination. The receptors shown here come from an adult in good health.

V and J are TRBV9 and TRBJ2-1, with a weak D call TRBD2 (6 bases). The V gene lost 0 bases and the J gene lost 8 bases, with 15 bases spanning the gap. The CDR3 contains 15 residues. CDR1 and CDR2 from the germline V gene are SGDLS and YYNGEE. The chain's CDR3 is CASSVAGGWLDEQFF. The CDR3 nucleotides are TGTGCCAGCAGCGTAGCTGGGGGGTGGTTAGATGAGCAGTTCTTC.

This sequence joins TRBV19 and TRBJ2-1; D gene uncertain. The V gene lost 0 bases and the J gene lost 8 bases, with 20 bases spanning the gap. This CDR3 region has 17 residues. CDR1 and CDR2 (germline): LNHDA, SQIVND (reference sequence). CDR3 in amino acids: CASSIDRTGFPDDEQFF. The CDR3 DNA sequence: TGTGCCAGTAGTATAGATCGCACTGGCTTCCCTGACGATGAGCAGTTCTTC. The whole variable domain, filled in from reference TRBV19 and TRBJ2-1, reads DGGITQSPKYLFRKEGQNVTLSCEQNLNHDAMYWYRQDPGQGLRLIYYSQIVNDFQKGDIAEGYSVSREKKESFPLTVTSAQKNPTAFYLCASSIDRTGFPDDEQFFGPGTRLTVL.

The genes are TRBV6-5 and TRBJ1-1; 10 bases are a match to TRBD1. The CDR3 sequence is 14 residues long. V lost 6 bases, J lost 4 bases, and 5 bases stayed unmatched. CDR1 is MNHEY, CDR2 SVGAGI, per germline. CDR3 in amino acids: CASRAGTGVTEAFF. CDR3 DNA: TGTGCCAGCAGGGCCGGGACAGGGGTCACTGAAGCTTTCTTT.

This clone was picked up one time. This chain uses TRBV3-1 (or the pseudogene TRBV3-2) with TRBJ1-6; TRBD1 might be the D (5 bases). V dropped 1 base and J dropped 3 bases, with 16 bases sitting between them. The CDR3 runs 18 residues. Germline CDR1 LGHDT, CDR2 YNNKEL (reference sequence). CDR3 DNA: TGTGCCAGCAGCCAAGTGGCGCGATGGGGGGTCTATAATTCACCCCTCCACTTT. Translating gives CASSQVARWGVYNSPLHF.

The chain uses TRBV14 and TRBJ1-6, with D unresolved. CDR3 length equals 12 residues. Germline values: CDR1 SGHDN, CDR2 FVKESK. V was cut by 1 base and J by 8 bases, with 3 bases left in between. The CDR3 nucleotides are TGTGCCAGCAGCCAAGTTCATTCACCCCTCCACTTT. Its translation is CASSQVHSPLHF.

The rearrangement joins TRBV3-1 (or the pseudogene TRBV3-2) to TRBJ2-7; 9 nucleotides match TRBD2. Germline V lookup: CDR1 LGHDT, CDR2 YNNKEL (reference sequence). The CDR3 runs to 15 residues. Trimming removed 1 base from V and 6 bases from J; junction bases left unmatched: 7. Written as DNA, the CDR3 is TGTGCCAGCAGCCAAGCTGTGGCGGGGGGGCTCGAGCAGTACTTC. Translation gives CASSQAVAGGLEQYF.

This clone was recorded once. V is TRBV2 and J is TRBJ1-4; D unresolved. The CDR3 is 14 amino acids. The ends were cut back, 6 bases at V and 0 bases at J, with 8 bases in the middle. Germline V gives CDR1 SNHLY, CDR2 FYNNEI. The DNA for the CDR3 is TGTGCCAGCAGGGTACAGACAACTAATGAAAAACTGTTTTTT. Protein: CASRVQTTNEKLFF.

This clone was observed a single time. This chain links TRBV5-1 with TRBJ1-2; the D gene is possibly TRBD1 (5 bases). This CDR3 has 13 residues. Trimming left V 2 bases short and J 10 bases short, with 15 bases between. The germline V gene has CDR1 SGHRS and CDR2 YFSETQ. CDR3 sequence: CASSFGERGHYTF. CDR3 DNA: TGCGCCAGCAGCTTCGGAGAAAGGGGTCACTACACCTTC.

The chain links TRBV19 to TRBJ1-2; the match to TRBD1 covers 7 bases. V trimming: 7 bases; J trimming: 2 bases; junction bases outside the gene matches: 7. In germline, CDR1 is LNHDA, CDR2 SQIVND (reference sequence). This CDR3 is 14 amino acids long. The chain's CDR3 is CASNRDSLNYGYTF. In DNA, the CDR3 is TGTGCCAGTAATCGGGACAGCCTCAACTATGGCTACACCTTC.

This chain uses TRBV5-5 with TRBJ2-5; D is possibly TRBD1 or TRBD2 (5 bases each). Trimming shortened V by 2 bases and J by 2 bases, and 16 bases separated the two germline ends. The CDR3 has 16 residues. In germline, CDR1 is SGHKS, CDR2 YYEKEE (reference sequence). The CDR3 DNA reads TGTGCCAGCAGCTTACGGAACCGGGGCCTACAAGAGACCCAGTACTTC. It codes for CASSLRNRGLQETQYF.

This chain joins TRBV29-1 and TRBJ2-1, with a weak D call TRBD1 (5 bases). Looked up from germline, CDR1 is SQVTM and CDR2 is ANQGSEA. The germline V and J ends were trimmed by 6 bases and 6 bases, with 21 bases remaining between them. The CDR3 is 15 amino acids. CDR3 nucleotides: TGCAGCGTCGTTGGGCTCCTCCTAAGGGGCAATGAGCAGTTCTTC. Translating it yields CSVVGLLLRGNEQFF.

V is TRBV5-5 and J is TRBJ1-3; D is ambiguous. V gave up 4 bases and J gave up 3 bases, with 17 bases separating them. This CDR3 is built from 16 residues. Germline V gives CDR1 SGHKS, CDR2 YYEKEE (reference sequence). Written as DNA, the CDR3 is TGTGCCAGCAGCCCCTCACTAATGGCCCTTGGAAACACCATATATTTT. Translating gives CASSPSLMALGNTIYF. The full variable domain, its missing parts supplied by reference TRBV5-5 and TRBJ1-3, is DAGVTQSPTHLIKTRGQQVTLRCSPISGHKSVSWYQQVLGQGPQFIFQYYEKEERGRGNFPDRFSARQFPNYSSELNVNALLLGDSALYLCASSPSLMALGNTIYFGEGSWLTVV.

The chain couples TRBV5-8 to TRBJ1-2; D possibly corresponds to TRBD1 (6 bases). Germline CDR1 SGHTS, CDR2 YDEGEE. The CDR3 consists of 14 residues. Trimming stripped 4 bases from V and 2 bases from J, with 12 bases between. The CDR3 protein is CASSLGQGNYGYTF. Here the CDR3 DNA reads TGTGCCAGCAGCCTGGGGCAGGGGAACTATGGCTACACCTTC.

The chain is built from TRBV29-1 and TRBJ1-1; no clear D. Trimming removed 6 bases from V and 11 bases from J, with 16 bases in between. The CDR3 loop spans 11 amino acids. Per the germline V gene, CDR1 is SQVTM and CDR2 is ANQGSEA. The DNA for the CDR3 is TGCAGCGTAGCTCAGACGGTGGTGGCTTTCTTT. It specifies CSVAQTVVAFF.